Below, 19 T cell receptor beta chains from the same sample are listed, as sequenced in a study of T cell responses to AZD1222 COVID-19 vaccine. Repertoires were generated with immunoSEQ multiplex PCR, while TCRdb's copy carries only in-frame clones and drops some. The sample holds under 200,000 clones, around 89% seen once. The source was peripheral blood, collected 28 days after the second AZD1222 dose. These TCRs come from an adult who received the AZD1222 COVID-19 vaccine.

This clone was seen just once. The chain joins TRBV7-2 to TRBJ2-3; D is ambiguous. This CDR3 is 13 amino acids long. Germline CDR1 reads SGHTA; CDR2 reads FQGNSA. Trimming took 3 bases from V and 6 from J, leaving 10 bases between them. CDR3 in DNA: TGTGCCAGCAGCTTTCCGGCTTCGGATACGCAGTATTTT. Protein product: CASSFPASDTQYF.

The V call is TRBV7-8, the J call TRBJ2-7; unclear D gene. Trimming stripped 1 base from V and 4 bases from J, with 8 bases between. The germline V gene encodes CDR1 SGHVS and CDR2 FQNEAQ. This CDR3 contains 13 residues. The CDR3, as DNA: TGTGCCAGCAGCTTAGGGAGTAATTACGAGCAGTACTTC. Translated, it gives CASSLGSNYEQYF.

The rearrangement uses TRBV5-4 and TRBJ1-1; D not resolved. Looked up from germline, CDR1 is SGHNT and CDR2 is YYREEE (reference sequence). The germline V and J ends were trimmed by 0 bases and 1 base, with 10 bases remaining between them. The CDR3 is 15 amino acids. The CDR3 is CASSLARGANTEAFF. The CDR3, as DNA: TGTGCCAGCAGCTTGGCGCGGGGTGCGAACACTGAAGCTTTCTTT.

The chain employs TRBV19 and TRBJ2-1; 9 bases fit TRBD2. Germline CDR1 is LNHDA and CDR2 is SQIVND (reference sequence). Unmatched junction bases numbered 8, after V lost 5 bases and J lost 0 bases. This CDR3 region has 17 residues. The CDR3 is CASSVASGMSSYNEQFF. The CDR3 nucleotides read TGTGCCAGTAGTGTGGCTAGCGGGATGAGCTCCTACAATGAGCAGTTCTTC.

The chain carries TRBV11-1 and TRBJ2-1, with 16 bases fitting TRBD2. Losses at the gene ends were 4 bases for V and 9 bases for J; bases not matched to a gene: 3. The germline V gene has CDR1 SGHAT and CDR2 FQDESV (reference sequence). CDR3 length equals 15 residues. The CDR3, as DNA: TGTGCCAGCAGCTCGGGACTAGCGGGAGGGCCTGAGCAGTTCTTC. Its translation is CASSSGLAGGPEQFF.

The chain recombines TRBV27 with TRBJ2-1, with TRBD2 matching 13 bases. Germline-derived CDR1 and CDR2 are MNHEY and SMNVEV (reference sequence). The CDR3 has 17 amino acids. J was trimmed by 0 bases and V by 7 bases; bases with no gene match: 6. CDR3 in DNA: TGTGCCAGCATACTAGCGGGAGGGCCTGGCTCCTACAATGAGCAGTTCTTC. Amino acid sequence: CASILAGGPGSYNEQFF.

The chain combines TRBV6-5 with TRBJ1-6; 9 nucleotides align to TRBD1. V shed 8 bases, J shed 6 bases, and the junction held 8 bases outside the gene matches. The CDR3 totals 15 residues. Germline CDR1 reads MNHEY; CDR2 reads SVGAGI. CDR3 residues: CASGLQGALNSPLHF. The CDR3 DNA sequence: TGTGCCAGCGGCCTACAGGGGGCCCTTAATTCACCCCTCCACTTT.

This sequence joins TRBV7-9 and TRBJ2-1; the D gene could be TRBD1 or TRBD2 (5 bases each). Trimming shortened V by 7 bases and J by 6 bases, and 25 bases separated the two germline ends. In germline, CDR1 is SEHNR, CDR2 FQNEAQ (reference sequence). This CDR3 is built from 17 residues. The CDR3 is CASTKEGVGKLVNEQFF. In DNA, the CDR3 is TGTGCCAGCACCAAAGAAGGGGTCGGGAAATTGGTCAATGAGCAGTTCTTC.

The table lists this clone with a count of one. DNA for the CDR3: TGTGCCAGCAGCGCAACGCCCGGGACTAGCGGGAGGACCTACGAGCAGTACTTC. The encoded protein is CASSATPGTSGRTYEQYF. The chain carries TRBV9 and TRBJ2-7, with TRBD2 matching over 15 bases. Germline CDR1 SGDLS, CDR2 YYNGEE. The CDR3 is 18 amino acids. Trimming at V came to 3 bases and at J to 2 bases, leaving 9 bases not matched to a gene.

CDR3 nucleotides: TGCAGCGTTGTCCGGGAACTCATCACAGATACGCAGTATTTT. Translation: CSVVRELITDTQYF. V and J are TRBV29-1 and TRBJ2-3; D perhaps matches TRBD2 (5 bases). CDR1 is SQVTM and CDR2 is ANQGSEA in the germline V gene. The germline V and J ends were trimmed by 4 bases and 2 bases, with 13 bases remaining between them. This CDR3 is 14 amino acids long.

The rearrangement uses TRBV28 and TRBJ1-2; D remains unclear. CDR1 and CDR2 from the germline V gene are MDHEN and SYDVKM. The CDR3 has 13 amino acids. Trimming left V 2 bases short and J 4 bases short, with 8 bases between. CDR3 loop: CASSLPGPYGYTF. Written as DNA, the CDR3 is TGTGCCAGCAGTTTACCCGGGCCCTATGGCTACACCTTC.

V is TRBV2 and J is TRBJ1-6, with a weak D call TRBD1 (5 bases). Germline CDR1 and CDR2: SNHLY and FYNNEI. CDR3 size: 15 residues. Trimming took 10 bases from V and 8 from J, leaving 21 bases between them. The CDR3 bases are TGTGCCATCCCCCGGGACGACGTCTCGGATTCACCCCTCCACTTT. Its protein product is CAIPRDDVSDSPLHF.

The genes are TRBV6-6 and TRBJ1-1; 9 bases align to TRBD1. The CDR3 spans 14 residues. The germline V gene has CDR1 MNHNY and CDR2 SVGAGI (reference sequence). Losses at the gene ends were 0 bases for V and 8 bases for J; bases not matched to a gene: 4. CDR3 in amino acids: CASSYSGQGGEAFF. CDR3 bases: TGTGCCAGCAGTTACTCGGGACAGGGAGGAGAAGCTTTCTTT.

This clone was recorded a few times. V is TRBV27 and J is TRBJ2-7; D gene unclear. Per germline, CDR1 MNHEY and CDR2 SMNVEV (reference sequence). The V end lost 6 bases, the J end lost 3 bases, and 9 bases lay between the germline ends. This CDR3 has 12 amino acids. As DNA, the CDR3 is TGTGCCAGCAGCTCCGACAACTACGAGCAGTACTTC. Residues: CASSSDNYEQYF.

The chain is built from TRBV7-9 and TRBJ2-3; 10 bases fit TRBD2. This CDR3 comprises 16 residues. Germline loops: CDR1 SEHNR, CDR2 FQNEAQ (reference sequence). V gave up 3 bases and J gave up 0 bases; unmatched junction bases: 3. The CDR3 protein is CASSFRTSGSTDTQYF. The CDR3 DNA sequence: TGTGCCAGCAGCTTTCGGACTAGCGGAAGCACAGATACGCAGTATTTT.

The J gene is TRBJ1-5, the V gene TRBV6-2 or TRBV6-3; no firm D call. Per germline, CDR1 MNHEY and CDR2 SVGEGT. The CDR3 sequence is 14 residues long. V lost 0 bases, J lost 2 bases, and 5 bases lay in between. The CDR3 DNA reads TGTGCCAGCAGTTACTCAGCAGGCAATCAGCCCCAGCATTTT. This codes for CASSYSAGNQPQHF.

This clone appeared a single time. The J gene is TRBJ1-6, the V gene TRBV28, with 7 bases matching TRBD1. Germline values: CDR1 MDHEN, CDR2 SYDVKM. Trimming at V came to 6 bases and at J to 11 bases, leaving 16 bases not matched to a gene. CDR3 length: 16 residues. Here the CDR3 DNA reads TGTGCCAGCAGCACCCTAAGGGGGCCATTGGGGCCACCCCTCCACTTT. This encodes CASSTLRGPLGPPLHF.

The chain couples TRBV19 to TRBJ2-3; no reliable D call. From germline, CDR1 is LNHDA and CDR2 SQIVND (reference sequence). Between the trimmed V and J ends, which lost 2 bases and 4 bases, there was a span of 10 bases. The length of the CDR3 is 14 residues. The CDR3 loop is CASSIRERADTQYF. The CDR3 region has the DNA TGTGCCAGTAGTATAAGGGAAAGGGCAGATACGCAGTATTTT.

The chain is built from TRBV5-4 and TRBJ1-3; TRBD1 matches at 9 bases. The germline V gene encodes CDR1 SGHNT and CDR2 YYREEE (reference sequence). V gave up 4 bases and J gave up 4 bases; unmatched junction bases: 9. The CDR3 runs 16 residues. This CDR3 reads CASSPGDRAGGNTIYF. The CDR3 DNA reads as TGTGCCAGCAGCCCCGGGGACAGGGCGGGAGGAAACACCATATATTTT.